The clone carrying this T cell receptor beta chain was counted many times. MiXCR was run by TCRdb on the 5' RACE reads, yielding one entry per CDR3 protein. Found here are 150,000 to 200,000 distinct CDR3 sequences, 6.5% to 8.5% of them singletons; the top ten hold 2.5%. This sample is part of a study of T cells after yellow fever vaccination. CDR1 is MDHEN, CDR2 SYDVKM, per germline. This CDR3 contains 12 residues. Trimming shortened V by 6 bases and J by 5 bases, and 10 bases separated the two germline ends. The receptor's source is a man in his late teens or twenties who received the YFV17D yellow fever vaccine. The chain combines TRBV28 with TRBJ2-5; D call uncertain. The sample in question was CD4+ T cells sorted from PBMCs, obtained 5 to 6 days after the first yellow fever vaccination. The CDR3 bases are TGTGCCAGCAGCTTGACGCGGGAGACCCAGTACTTC. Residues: CASSLTRETQYF.